One and the same sample provided the 4 T cell receptor beta chains below, sequenced in a study of CD8+CD57+ T cells in acquired aplastic anemia. TCR beta VDJ and CDR3 were profiled, and genomic DNA was the template. TCRdb ran MiXCR on the reads and lists one entry per CDR3 protein. This table holds 35,000 to 45,000 distinct CDR3 sequences, more than 75% found once. Material for sequencing was sorted CD4+, CD8+, or CD8+CD57+ T cells (not recorded which) from PBMCs. The receptors were gathered from a human donor in good health, serving as a control.

In regard to this clonotype: Sequence at one end of the junction differs from germline and may be a read error. The chain couples TRBV2 to TRBJ2-2; 8 bases agree with TRBD1. Germline assignment: CDR1 SNHLY and CDR2 FYNNEI. The CDR3 spans 15 residues. CDR3 in amino acids: CASSELGQDTGELFF. CDR3 DNA: TGTGCCAGCAGTGAATTGGGACAGGACACTGGGGAGCTGTTTTTT.

This clonotype qualifies as medium-sized (0.01 to 0.1%). This chain joins TRBV7-8 and TRBJ2-7; 7 bases fit TRBD2. The CDR3 is 15 amino acids. Trimming cost V 6 bases and J 6 bases; bases outside gene matches: 14. CDR1 is SGHVS and CDR2 is FQNEAQ in the germline V gene. The CDR3 DNA reads TGTGCCAGCAGGGCGGGGGTGGGAACCTCTAGCGAGCAGTACTTC. Encoded protein: CASRAGVGTSSEQYF.

The chain links TRBV6-5 to TRBJ1-3, with D unresolved. Germline-derived CDR1 and CDR2 are MNHEY and SVGAGI. The CDR3 is 15 residues long. Trimming left V 0 bases short and J 0 bases short, with 6 bases between. Here the CDR3 reads CASSYSWGSGNTIYF. In DNA form, the CDR3 reads TGTGCCAGCAGTTACTCATGGGGCTCTGGAAACACCATATATTTT.

Comment on this clonotype: Germline and junction disagree at one end, which may indicate a read error. The chain links TRBV7-3 to TRBJ1-2, with unresolved D. The length of the CDR3 is 15 residues. Germline assignment: CDR1 SGHTA and CDR2 FQGTGA. The CDR3 loop reads CASTLERSGNYGYTF. DNA for the CDR3: TGTGCCAGCACCTTAGAGCGGTCAGGAAACTATGGCTACACCTTC.